This is a list of T cell receptor beta chains from one sample in a study of cytomegalovirus exposure and HLA in healthy donors. Profiling relied on immunoSEQ multiplex PCR, and the TCRdb table lists in-frame clones only, not all of them. The data contain under 200,000 clones, 60% to 85% of them seen just once; the ten biggest clones take up 2.5% to 3.5%. The specimen was PBMCs. The receptor source for this set is a woman aged 50 to 65 in good health and CMV-seropositive. CDR3s leave out the opening cysteine and the closing phenylalanine or tryptophan.

TRBV2 12 ASKLDGNTDTQY
TRBV7-6 12 ASSQGVGADTQY
TRBV30 11 AWSSSPNGAQH
TRBV6-6 13 ASSPTGSTNEKLF
TRBV18 15 ASSTGSLSSYNSPLH
TRBV6-1 11 ASSENRGSPLH
TRBV2 12 ASNPSGGTGELF
TRBV5-1 11 ASSLQGANEAF
TRBV9 13 ASSASTSGGGTQY
TRBV5-4 16 ASSFGGSGGSSYNEQF
TRBV18 16 ASSPIAGGPLSYNEQF
TRBV5-1 14 ASSLDVLGTYTEAF
TRBV30 11 AWSVIRKPGYT
TRBV6-1 12 ASSGTGKGGELF
TRBV14 14 ASSYRAGASTDTQY
TRBV7-8 13 ASSPVSSYNSPLH
TRBV5-1 12 ASSNTGVNTEAF
TRBV7-6 13 ASSLVGGARTEAF
TRBV29-1 11 SVDPGGTDTQY
TRBV30 12 AWSRDSFGNTIY
TRBV2 12 ASSEVGGGFRAF
TRBV27 13 ASSLWTGKNEKLF
TRBV19 12 ASDRGYPEDTQY
TRBV7-2 14 ASSLIEQRLYNEQF
TRBV7-9 12 ASSIRGQTYEQY
TRBV12-5 14 ASAKTGGENNQPQH
TRBV7-9 11 ASSTGSNQPQH
TRBV9 12 ASSVYDRVSEAF
TRBV4-1 15 ASSPDPGQGVDSPLH
TRBV5-5 11 ASFRDSGNTIY
TRBV5-5 13 ASSLGGGTSNEQF
TRBV9 12 ASSVGTGKNIQY
TRBV27 12 ASSYASGTGELF
TRBV19 14 ASSIETGAGANVLT
TRBV5-1 12 ASSLFSANYGYT
TRBV5-1 13 ASSSKATGVDTQY
TRBV5-1 13 ASSWGQGMNTEAF
TRBV10-3 11 AISGGNTGELF
TRBV19 12 ASYARGSNQPQH
TRBV30 12 ASPSGGAEDTQY
TRBV6-6 11 ASSDSGNQPQH